Shown below are 21 T cell receptor beta chains from a single sample sequenced in a study of cytomegalovirus exposure and HLA in healthy donors. The repertoire was sequenced with immunoSEQ multiplex PCR; TCRdb's copy has only in-frame clones and lacks some. The sample yields hundreds of thousands of clones, roughly 87% seen once. What was sequenced was PBMCs. These receptors all stem from a man between 18 and 35 years old in good health and CMV-seropositive.

The chain couples TRBV5-1 to TRBJ2-7, with D maybe TRBD1 (6 bases). Germline V gene lookup returns CDR1 SGHRS and CDR2 YFSETQ. This CDR3 comprises 15 residues. V lost 1 base, J lost 4 bases, and 15 bases lay in between. The DNA for the CDR3 is TGCGCCAGCAGCTTGTTCCCCGGGACAAAATACGAGCAGTACTTC. Translating it yields CASSLFPGTKYEQYF.

This rearrangement joins TRBV27 to TRBJ1-4, with 11 bases lining up with TRBD1. In germline, CDR1 is MNHEY, CDR2 SMNVEV (reference sequence). The ends lost 7 bases at V and 8 bases at J; junction bases unmatched: 6. The CDR3 is 14 residues long. CDR3: CASMDRGLGEKLFF. CDR3 coding DNA: TGTGCCAGCATGGACAGGGGGCTAGGGGAAAAACTGTTTTTT.

V usage is TRBV4-3 and J usage is TRBJ2-7; 9 bases line up with TRBD1. From germline, CDR1 is LGHNA and CDR2 YSLEER. This CDR3 comprises 15 residues. The ends lost 4 bases at V and 4 bases at J; junction bases unmatched: 8. The CDR3 DNA sequence: TGCGCCAGCAGCCCCTCGGACAGGGGAGTGTACGAGCAGTACTTC. Translated, it gives CASSPSDRGVYEQYF.

The chain carries TRBV6-5 and TRBJ2-3, with a tentative D call TRBD2 (5 bases). The germline V gene has CDR1 MNHEY and CDR2 SVGAGI. The V and J ends lost 8 bases and 0 bases respectively, with 6 bases between them. The CDR3 has 12 residues. The CDR3 sequence: CASGGSTDTQYF. The DNA of the CDR3 is TGTGCCAGCGGAGGTAGCACAGATACGCAGTATTTT.

This rearrangement joins TRBV18 to TRBJ2-7, with D unclear. This CDR3 comprises 13 residues. V lost 0 bases and J lost 5, with 8 bases in between. The V gene's germline CDR1 is KGHSH and CDR2 LQKENI. The CDR3 DNA follows: TGTGCCAGCTCACCACCTAGTACCAACGAGCAGTACTTC. It codes for CASSPPSTNEQYF. Using reference TRBV18 and TRBJ2-7 for the parts outside the CDR3, the full variable domain is NAGVMQNPRHLVRRRGQEARLRCSPMKGHSHVYWYRQLPEEGLKFMVYLQKENIIDESGMPKERFSAEFPKEGPSILRIQQVVRGDSAAYFCASSPPSTNEQYFGPGTRLTVT.

V usage is TRBV2 and J usage is TRBJ2-5, with D possibly called TRBD1 or TRBD2 (6 bases each). Trimming removed 6 bases from V and 5 bases from J, with 16 bases in between. CDR3 length equals 14 residues. Germline assignment: CDR1 SNHLY and CDR2 FYNNEI. The CDR3 reads CASSRTRRGETQYF. DNA of the CDR3: TGTGCCAGCAGCCGTACTAGGAGGGGGGAGACCCAGTACTTC. The variable domain in full, completed from reference TRBV2 and TRBJ2-5, reads EPEVTQTPSHQVTQMGQEVILRCVPISNHLYFYWYRQILGQKVEFLVSFYNNEISEKSEIFDDQFSVERPDGSNFTLKIRSTKLEDSAMYFCASSRTRRGETQYFGPGTRLLVL.

The chain couples TRBV5-4 to TRBJ1-1; 7 bases line up with TRBD1. Germline lookup yields CDR1 SGHNT and CDR2 YYREEE (reference sequence). Trimming cost V 4 bases and J 7 bases; bases outside gene matches: 4. This CDR3 has 12 amino acids. The DNA for the CDR3 is TGTGCCAGCAGCGAGACAGGGCTTGAAGCTTTCTTT. Amino acids: CASSETGLEAFF.

CDR3 loop: CASSDQPIPGLAKDTQYF. DNA of the CDR3: TGTGCCAGCAGTGACCAACCTATTCCGGGACTAGCGAAAGATACGCAGTATTTT. The genes are TRBV6-1 and TRBJ2-3, with TRBD2 matching 10 bases. The CDR3 contains 18 residues. J gave up 5 bases and V 3 bases, and 14 bases lay outside the gene matches. Germline-derived CDR1 and CDR2 are MNHNS and SASEGT.

This chain uses TRBV2 with TRBJ2-1; 12 bases match TRBD2. The germline V gene encodes CDR1 SNHLY and CDR2 FYNNEI. The V gene end was trimmed by 6 bases and the J gene end by 7 bases; junction bases not matched to a gene: 16. CDR3 length equals 18 residues. The CDR3 nucleotides are TGTGCCAGCAGCCTCGGGCTAGCGGGAGGGGAAGCTCGGAATGAGCAGTTCTTC. Encoded protein: CASSLGLAGGEARNEQFF. The whole variable domain, filled in from reference TRBV2 and TRBJ2-1, reads EPEVTQTPSHQVTQMGQEVILRCVPISNHLYFYWYRQILGQKVEFLVSFYNNEISEKSEIFDDQFSVERPDGSNFTLKIRSTKLEDSAMYFCASSLGLAGGEARNEQFFGPGTRLTVL.

The chain joins TRBV7-9 to TRBJ2-1; 12 nucleotides align to TRBD2. Germline V gives CDR1 SEHNR, CDR2 FQNEAQ (reference sequence). The CDR3 contains 16 residues. V lost 5 bases and J lost 6; bases outside the gene matches: 8. The CDR3 loop reads CASSPPSGRAVNEQFF. In DNA form, the CDR3 reads TGTGCCAGCAGCCCACCTAGCGGGAGGGCGGTCAATGAGCAGTTCTTC. The full variable domain, its missing parts supplied by reference TRBV7-9 and TRBJ2-1, is DTGVSQNPRHKITKRGQNVTFRCDPISEHNRLYWYRQTLGQGPEFLTYFQNEAQLEKSRLLSDRFSAERPKGSFSTLEIQRTEQGDSAMYLCASSPPSGRAVNEQFFGPGTRLTVL.

V is TRBV6-5 and J is TRBJ2-2; perhaps TRBD1 as D (5 bases). Trimming took 5 bases from V and 0 from J, leaving 10 bases between them. Germline V gene sequence: CDR1 MNHEY, CDR2 SVGAGI. The CDR3 runs to 15 residues. The CDR3 DNA is TGTGCCAGCAGTCAGGGCCGGCCGAACACCGGGGAGCTGTTTTTT. It codes for CASSQGRPNTGELFF.

The genes are TRBV7-7 and TRBJ2-7; D is perhaps TRBD1 or TRBD2 (6 bases each). V lost 5 bases and J 3 bases, leaving 17 bases between the germline ends. The CDR3 extends over 15 amino acids. Germline loops: CDR1 SSHAT, CDR2 FNYEAQ (reference sequence). CDR3 nucleotides: TGTGCCAGCAGCCCCGGGGGTATAGGGGGCTACGAGCAGTACTTC. This codes for CASSPGGIGGYEQYF.

This clone was recorded a few times. The chain has TRBV5-8 and TRBJ1-3; D not resolved. The V gene's germline CDR1 is SGHTS and CDR2 YDEGEE. Trimming took 0 bases from V and 0 from J, leaving 10 bases between them. This CDR3 comprises 16 residues. Here the CDR3 DNA reads TGTGCCAGCAGCTTGGAAGTTATTCTCTCTGGAAACACCATATATTTT. This sequence encodes CASSLEVILSGNTIYF.

The V and J genes are TRBV21-1 and TRBJ2-7; the table gives TRBD1 as D, unverified against the DNA. TRBV21-1 is a pseudogene. The CDR3 is 19 residues long. The CDR3 loop is CASSQAIGWGQGGLYEQYF. The CDR3 DNA reads TGTGCCAGCAGCCAGGCCATCGGTTGGGGGCAAGGTGGACTTTACGAGCAGTACTTC.

This chain uses TRBV19 with TRBJ1-1; 7 nucleotides line up with TRBD1. The germline V gene encodes CDR1 LNHDA and CDR2 SQIVND (reference sequence). V shed 4 bases and J 5 bases; nucleotides not matched to a gene: 10. The CDR3 is 15 residues long. This chain's CDR3 is CASSTHRGWRTEAFF. The DNA of the CDR3 is TGTGCCAGTAGTACCCACAGGGGTTGGAGGACTGAAGCTTTCTTT.

V is TRBV5-4 and J is TRBJ2-1; TRBD2 aligns across 10 bases. This CDR3 is 15 amino acids long. Germline V gene lookup returns CDR1 SGHNT and CDR2 YYREEE (reference sequence). V lost 0 bases, J lost 7 bases, and 4 bases stayed unmatched. The CDR3 sequence is CASSLALAGRNEQFF. The CDR3 bases are TGTGCCAGCAGCTTGGCACTAGCGGGACGAAATGAGCAGTTCTTC.

The chain is built from TRBV11-1 and TRBJ1-5; 8 nucleotides agree with TRBD1. Germline CDR1 reads SGHAT; CDR2 reads FQDESV (reference sequence). CDR3 length: 13 amino acids. The V and J ends lost 5 bases and 6 bases, in that order; junction bases with no gene match: 3. The DNA of the CDR3 is TGTGCCAGCAGCCCGGACAGGGTTCAGCCCCAGCATTTT. Translation gives CASSPDRVQPQHF.

V and J are TRBV13 and TRBJ2-1; D uncertain. The CDR3 has 15 residues. Trimming took off 0 bases at V and 6 bases at J, with 12 bases between the two ends. CDR1 is PRHDT, CDR2 FYEKMQ, per germline (reference sequence). CDR3 bases: TGTGCCAGCAGCTTAGGGGTTCAAATTAGCAATGAGCAGTTCTTC. This encodes CASSLGVQISNEQFF.

This chain uses TRBV27 with TRBJ2-1, with D perhaps being TRBD1 or TRBD2 (7 bases each). The CDR3 length is 14 residues. V lost 10 bases, J lost 5 bases, and 18 bases lay in between. CDR1 and CDR2 from the germline V gene are MNHEY and SMNVEV (reference sequence). CDR3 sequence: CATYQGGFDNEQFF. The CDR3 region has the DNA TGTGCCACCTATCAGGGGGGGTTTGACAATGAGCAGTTCTTC.

V gene TRBV10-2 combines with J gene TRBJ2-7, with D possibly called TRBD1 or TRBD2 (5 bases each). Per germline, CDR1 WSHSY and CDR2 SAAADI. This CDR3 comprises 14 residues. V shed 7 bases and J shed 4 bases, with 17 bases lying between them. The CDR3 protein is CASTPRQWGYEQYF. The CDR3 DNA reads TGCGCCAGCACCCCACGGCAATGGGGGTACGAGCAGTACTTC.

With regard to this clone: Other DNA sequences in this sample translate to the same CDR3. The genes are TRBV5-1 and TRBJ1-2; D remains ambiguous. CDR3 size: 14 residues. Germline CDR1 is SGHRS and CDR2 is YFSETQ. V lost 0 bases, J lost 0 bases, and 6 bases lay in between. This chain's CDR3 is CASSLDRANYGYTF. For the CDR3, the DNA is TGCGCCAGCAGCTTGGACAGAGCTAACTATGGCTACACCTTC.